The text below deals with one TCR beta chain. Its antigen is currently unknown. These data are taken from a study of T cells after posttransplantation cyclophosphamide. Here immunoSEQ multiplex PCR was the method, and the copy in TCRdb shows in-frame clones only, minus some. The sample carries roughly 18,000 clones, 75% to 90% recorded once. This related bone marrow graft donor gave peripheral blood on the day of marrow donation. Deletions cut 6 bases from V and 2 bases from J, with 14 bases between. Germline V lookup: CDR1 SNHLY, CDR2 FYNNEI. This CDR3 has 15 amino acids. Findings and limits, study-wide: Skin or GI-infiltrating T cells shared few TRB sequences with blood. Recipient CMV seropositivity and CMV reactivation strongly tracked TRB clonality.

This chain connects TRBV2 to TRBJ1-3, with D possibly being TRBD1 (6 bases). This TCR was recovered from a man between 25 and 39 years old in good health and a related stem cell transplant donor. What was sequenced was memory CD4+ T cells sorted from blood. CDR3 nucleotide sequence: TGTGCCAGCAGCCCCGGGGGGGGCCCTGGAAACACCATATATTTT. Protein product: CASSPGGGPGNTIYF.